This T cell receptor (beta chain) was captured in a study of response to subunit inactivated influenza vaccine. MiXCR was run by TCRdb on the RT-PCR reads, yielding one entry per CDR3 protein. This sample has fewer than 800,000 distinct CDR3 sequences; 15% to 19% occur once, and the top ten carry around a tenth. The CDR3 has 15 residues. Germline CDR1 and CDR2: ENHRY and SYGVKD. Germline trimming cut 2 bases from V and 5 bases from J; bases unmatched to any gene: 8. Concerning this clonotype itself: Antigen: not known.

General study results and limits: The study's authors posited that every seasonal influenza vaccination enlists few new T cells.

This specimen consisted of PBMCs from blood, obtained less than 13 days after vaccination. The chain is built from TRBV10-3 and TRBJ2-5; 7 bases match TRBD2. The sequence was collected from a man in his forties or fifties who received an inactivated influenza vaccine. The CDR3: CAISEGGGRRETQYF. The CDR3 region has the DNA TGTGCCATCAGTGAGGGCGGGGGAAGGAGGGAGACCCAGTACTTC.